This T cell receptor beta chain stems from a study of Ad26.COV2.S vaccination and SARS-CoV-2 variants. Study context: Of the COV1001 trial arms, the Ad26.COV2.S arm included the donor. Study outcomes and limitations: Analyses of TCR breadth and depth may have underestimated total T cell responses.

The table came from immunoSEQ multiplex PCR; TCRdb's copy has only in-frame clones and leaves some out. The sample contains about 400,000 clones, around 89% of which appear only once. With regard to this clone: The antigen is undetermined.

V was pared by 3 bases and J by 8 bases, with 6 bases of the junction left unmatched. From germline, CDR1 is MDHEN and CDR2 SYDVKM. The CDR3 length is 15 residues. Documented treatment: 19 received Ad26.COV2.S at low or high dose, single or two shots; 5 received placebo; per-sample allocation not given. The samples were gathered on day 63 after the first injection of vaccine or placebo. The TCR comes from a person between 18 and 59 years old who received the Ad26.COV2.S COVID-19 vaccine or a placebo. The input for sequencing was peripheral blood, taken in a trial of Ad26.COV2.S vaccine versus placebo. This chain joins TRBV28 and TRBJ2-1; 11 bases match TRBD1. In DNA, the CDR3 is TGTGCCAGCAGTTTTGGGACAGGGGGGCCGGATGAGCAGTTCTTC. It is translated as CASSFGTGGPDEQFF.